This T cell receptor beta chain was profiled in a study of T cell repertoires in cytomegalovirus infection. Study in general: It was recently identified HLA-C-restricted and well-studied HLA-B-restricted CMV epitopes that the study used. Indications came from public TCR beta signatures; they pointed to CMV infection and to a matching HLA type.

CDR1 LNHDA and CDR2 SQIVND come from the germline V gene (reference sequence). This CDR3 comprises 18 residues. V shed 9 bases, J shed 1 base, and the junction held 14 bases outside the gene matches. TCRdb processed the reads anew with MiXCR; each CDR3 protein has one entry. Among 450,000 to 600,000 distinct CDR3 sequences, roughly 46% were seen once, and the ten largest hold about 39%. Study observations and caveats: Cumulative public TCR beta family frequency identified carriers of CMV plus the relevant HLA.

Of note for this clonotype: The antigen is unknown.

This sample comprised cultured PBMCs, obtained from culture after CMV antigen stimulation. This chain uses TRBV19 with TRBJ2-7, with TRBD2 identical over 14 bases. The source is a human donor in good health (CMV status not recorded). Some clones in this sample may be carry-over from other donors' samples. This CDR3 is CASARAGTSGSRSYEQYF. The CDR3 DNA reads TGTGCCAGCGCTCGAGCCGGGACTAGCGGGAGTAGGTCCTACGAGCAGTACTTC. The complete variable domain, with remaining parts taken from reference TRBV19 and TRBJ2-7, reads DGGITQSPKYLFRKEGQNVTLSCEQNLNHDAMYWYRQDPGQGLRLIYYSQIVNDFQKGDIAEGYSVSREKKESFPLTVTSAQKNPTAFYLCASARAGTSGSRSYEQYFGPGTRLTVT.